These T cell receptor beta chains were read from a single sample in a study of PD-L1 blockade in urothelial cancer. The repertoire was sequenced with immunoSEQ multiplex PCR; TCRdb's copy has only in-frame clones and lacks some. The sample records around 110,000 clones, 85% to 90% being singletons. Sample: PBMCs, taken around atezolizumab (anti-PD-L1) treatment. Receptor source: a man aged 55 to 69 with urothelial cancer. CDR3s include the opening cysteine and the closing phenylalanine or tryptophan. The D gene is left open where the match is weak. Only some rows state a clone size, as once, few, many or a class for expanded clones.

clone size | J gene | V gene | D gene | CDR3 protein | CDR3 DNA
- | TRBJ2-1 | TRBV5-1 | TRBD1 | CASSSGTGPYNEQFF | TGCGCCAGCAGCTCGGGGACAGGACCCTACAATGAGCAGTTCTTC
once | TRBJ1-1 | TRBV7-3 | TRBD1 | CASSSGHRGTGTEAFF | TGTGCCAGCAGCTCAGGACACAGGGGGACGGGCACTGAAGCTTTCTTT
once | TRBJ1-5 | TRBV18 | - | CASSLEEGLIQPQHF | TGTGCCAGCTCCCTCGAGGAGGGACTGATTCAGCCCCAGCATTTT
- | TRBJ2-1 | TRBV27 | TRBD2 | CASSSFGTRGEQFF | TGTGCCAGCAGTTCCTTCGGGACTAGAGGTGAGCAGTTCTTC
- | TRBJ2-7 | TRBV14 | TRBD1 | CASSHRLTGRYEQYF | TGTGCCAGCAGCCACCGATTGACAGGGCGCTACGAGCAGTACTTC
- | TRBJ1-1 | TRBV28 | - | CASSFSAGGGTEAFF | TGTGCCAGCAGTTTCTCGGCGGGTGGGGGGACTGAAGCTTTCTTT
- | TRBJ2-3 | TRBV5-1 | TRBD2 | CASSREGGLAQDTQYF | TGCGCCAGCAGCCGGGAAGGGGGACTAGCCCAAGATACGCAGTATTTT
- | TRBJ1-1 | TRBV10-3 | - | CAISSILNTEAFF | TGTGCCATCAGTTCCATCCTGAACACTGAAGCTTTCTTT
- | TRBJ2-2 | TRBV5-1 | - | CASSAFANTGELFF | TGCGCCAGCAGCGCGTTCGCGAACACCGGGGAGCTGTTTTTT
- | TRBJ2-3 | TRBV5-5 | - | CASSLMTRTDTQYF | TGTGCCAGCAGCTTGATGACACGCACAGATACGCAGTATTTT
- | TRBJ2-7 | TRBV7-9 | TRBD2 | CASSSTSGRTFSYEQYF | TGTGCCAGCAGCTCAACTAGCGGGAGGACCTTCTCCTACGAGCAGTACTTC
once | TRBJ2-3 | TRBV10-3 | TRBD2 | CAISESKLAGRTDTQYF | TGTGCCATCAGTGAGTCGAAGCTAGCGGGCCGCACAGATACGCAGTATTTT
- | TRBJ2-3 | TRBV29-1 | - | CSVEPGGDTQYF | TGCAGCGTTGAACCAGGGGGGGATACGCAGTATTTT
- | TRBJ2-3 | TRBV6-5 | TRBD1 | CASGLGTGGMYTQYF | TGTGCCAGCGGATTGGGGACAGGGGGCATGTATACGCAGTATTTT
few | TRBJ1-1 | TRBV6-5 | - | CASSYFGEWPEAFF | TGTGCCAGCAGTTACTTCGGGGAATGGCCTGAAGCTTTCTTT
once | TRBJ2-1 | TRBV18 | TRBD2 | CASSPRTSGSSDEQFF | TGTGCCAGCTCTCCGCGGACTAGCGGGAGTAGCGATGAGCAGTTCTTC
- | TRBJ2-5 | TRBV7-2 | TRBD2 | CASQSGGRSGETQYF | TGTGCCAGCCAATCGGGGGGAAGGTCTGGAGAGACCCAGTACTTC
once | TRBJ1-5 | TRBV19 | TRBD1 | CASSRSRGYEPQHF | TGTGCCAGTAGTAGAAGCAGGGGGTATGAGCCCCAGCATTTT
- | TRBJ2-5 | TRBV21-1 | - | CASSKGQAGGKETQYF | TGTGCCAGCAGCAAAGGGCAAGCGGGGGGCAAAGAGACCCAGTACTTC
once | TRBJ2-2 | TRBV4-1 | - | CASRTRNTGELFF | TGCGCCAGCCGGACACGGAACACCGGGGAGCTGTTTTTT
- | TRBJ2-2 | TRBV10-2 | - | CASSESRGTIPGGELFF | TGCGCCAGCAGTGAGTCTAGGGGGACCATTCCCGGAGGGGAGCTGTTTTTT
- | TRBJ2-2 | TRBV6-1 | TRBD1 | CASSRDRELGELFF | TGTGCCAGCAGTCGTGACAGGGAACTCGGGGAGCTGTTTTTT
- | TRBJ2-7 | TRBV6-5 | - | CASSPELQYEQYF | TGTGCCAGCAGTCCGGAACTACAATACGAGCAGTACTTC
- | TRBJ2-3 | TRBV4-2 | TRBD2 | CASSQDRGGSTDTQYF | TGTGCCAGCAGCCAAGATCGGGGAGGGAGCACAGATACGCAGTATTTT
once | TRBJ2-1 | TRBV9 | - | CASSETLEGEQFF | TGTGCCAGCAGCGAGACCTTAGAGGGTGAGCAGTTCTTC
- | TRBJ2-7 | TRBV28 | - | CASKRRAAPEQYF | TGTGCCAGCAAGAGGAGGGCCGCGCCAGAGCAGTACTTC
- | TRBJ2-3 | TRBV7-9 | - | CASSQGLGHDTQYF | TGTGCCAGCAGCCAGGGGTTGGGGCACGATACGCAGTATTTT